The 18 T cell receptor beta chains presented below share a single source sample, sequenced in a study of T cell responses to AZD1222 COVID-19 vaccine. Sequenced by immunoSEQ multiplex PCR; TCRdb stores in-frame clones only, minus some. Among some 130,000 clones listed, 80% to 90% were seen once. The sequenced sample was peripheral blood, obtained 28 days after the second AZD1222 dose. These receptors were obtained from an adult who received the AZD1222 COVID-19 vaccine.

The J gene is TRBJ2-1, the V gene TRBV3-1 (or the pseudogene TRBV3-2); perhaps TRBD1 as D (6 bases). The CDR3 runs to 12 residues. Per the germline V gene, CDR1 is LGHDT and CDR2 is YNNKEL (reference sequence). The ends were cut back, 0 bases at V and 11 bases at J, with 8 bases in the middle. The CDR3 nucleotides read TGTGCCAGCAGCCAAGAAGGGGGTCAGCAGTTCTTC. This codes for CASSQEGGQQFF.

This clone showed up just a few times. The chain recombines TRBV4-1 with TRBJ2-7, with TRBD2 as a possible D gene (7 bases). The CDR3 is 17 residues long. Trimming shortened V by 0 bases and J by 2 bases, and 17 bases separated the two germline ends. Germline-derived CDR1 and CDR2 are MGHRA and YSYEKL. The CDR3 DNA is TGCGCCAGCAGCCAAGATGGGGTCGCGGGGGCACCCTACGAGCAGTACTTC. This encodes CASSQDGVAGAPYEQYF.

Only one count was recorded for this clone. The J gene is TRBJ1-2, the V gene TRBV12-3 or TRBV12-4; D is uncertain. This CDR3 comprises 12 residues. Trimming pared 2 bases from V and 5 bases from J, leaving 6 bases between. The CDR3 coding sequence is TGTGCCAGCAGTTTAAACGAGTATGGCTACACCTTC. Translating it yields CASSLNEYGYTF.

V usage is TRBV19 and J usage is TRBJ1-5; 9 nucleotides match TRBD1. V gave up 7 bases and J gave up 2 bases; unmatched junction bases: 6. The CDR3 is made up of 15 amino acids. The germline V gene has CDR1 LNHDA and CDR2 SQIVND (reference sequence). The CDR3, as DNA: TGTGCCAGTACCCCGGGGACAGGGCGCAATCAGCCCCAGCATTTT. Translation gives CASTPGTGRNQPQHF.

The chain employs TRBV6-5 and TRBJ2-2, with 8 positions matching TRBD2. The CDR3 totals 15 residues. Per germline, CDR1 MNHEY and CDR2 SVGAGI. After removal of 8 bases from V and 6 bases from J, the junction contained 11 bases not matched to a gene. For the CDR3, the DNA is TGTGCCAGCCTCTCGGCGGGGGGACCTCCCGGGGAGCTGTTTTTT. This encodes CASLSAGGPPGELFF.

This chain connects TRBV30 to TRBJ2-2; D possibly corresponds to TRBD2 (6 bases). This CDR3 has 14 residues. CDR1 is GTSNPN, CDR2 SVGIG, per germline (reference sequence). The germline V and J ends were trimmed by 4 bases and 3 bases, with 12 bases remaining between them. The CDR3 loop reads CAWIRAGYTGELFF. The CDR3 DNA reads TGTGCCTGGATCAGGGCGGGGTACACCGGGGAGCTGTTTTTT.

The V call is TRBV7-8, the J call TRBJ1-5, with TRBD1 matching 7 bases. The germline gives CDR1 SGHVS, CDR2 FQNEAQ. The CDR3 has 17 residues. The V segment lost 0 bases and the J segment 4 bases; nucleotides outside the gene matches: 9. The CDR3 is CASSLARRDRANQPQHF. The CDR3 DNA follows: TGTGCCAGCAGCTTAGCGAGACGGGACAGAGCGAATCAGCCCCAGCATTTT.

The chain combines TRBV18 with TRBJ1-3; perhaps TRBD1 as D (5 bases). Trimming pared 4 bases from V and 0 bases from J, leaving 19 bases between. Germline-derived CDR1 and CDR2 are KGHSH and LQKENI. This CDR3 is 18 amino acids long. The CDR3 region is CASSQQDQGSLSGNTIYF. CDR3 coding DNA: TGTGCCAGCTCACAACAGGACCAGGGCTCACTCTCTGGAAACACCATATATTTT. Filled out from reference TRBV18 and TRBJ1-3, the complete variable domain reads NAGVMQNPRHLVRRRGQEARLRCSPMKGHSHVYWYRQLPEEGLKFMVYLQKENIIDESGMPKERFSAEFPKEGPSILRIQQVVRGDSAAYFCASSQQDQGSLSGNTIYFGEGSWLTVV.

V is TRBV5-8 and J is TRBJ2-5; TRBD2 aligns across 12 bases. From germline, CDR1 is SGHTS and CDR2 YDEGEE. This CDR3 has 18 amino acids. The J segment lost 4 bases and the V segment lost 3 bases, leaving 13 bases of the junction unmatched. The CDR3 coding sequence is TGTGCCAGCAGCTGGGGGGGACTAGCGGGCGCCGGAGGAGAGACCCAGTACTTC. Translating it yields CASSWGGLAGAGGETQYF.

The chain is built from TRBV29-1 and TRBJ2-1; 12 nucleotides agree with TRBD2. This CDR3 contains 17 residues. Germline V CDR1 and CDR2: SQVTM, ANQGSEA. Losses at the gene ends were 3 bases for V and 0 bases for J; bases not matched to a gene: 6. The CDR3 loop reads CSVDGTSGSSSYNEQFF. The DNA of the CDR3 is TGCAGCGTTGACGGGACTAGCGGGTCGAGCTCCTACAATGAGCAGTTCTTC.

The chain couples TRBV11-1 to TRBJ1-2; D is possibly TRBD1 (5 bases). The V gene's germline CDR1 is SGHAT and CDR2 FQDESV (reference sequence). The CDR3 is made up of 14 amino acids. V was clipped by 4 bases and J by 4 bases, with 13 bases between them. CDR3 DNA sequence: TGTGCCAGCAGCTCGGGACGGGCCATCTATGGCTACACCTTC. Encoded protein: CASSSGRAIYGYTF.

On this clone: One junction end does not reproduce the germline sequence, and a read error may be involved. The J gene is TRBJ1-5, the V gene TRBV28; 7 nucleotides align to TRBD1. From germline, CDR1 is MDHEN and CDR2 SYDVKM. The length of the CDR3 is 12 residues. CDR3 sequence (DNA): TGTGCCAGCAGTTTAAAGGGGACAGAATGGTATTTT. Translating it yields CASSLKGTEWYF.

This clone was recorded a few times. The rearrangement joins TRBV7-9 to TRBJ1-1; D unclear. Germline lookup yields CDR1 SEHNR and CDR2 FQNEAQ (reference sequence). The V gene lost 4 bases and the J gene lost 6 bases, with 12 bases spanning the gap. This CDR3 contains 13 residues. The CDR3 DNA follows: TGTGCCAGCAGCTCGACAAGATGGGCTGAAGCTTTCTTT. This translates into CASSSTRWAEAFF.

This rearrangement joins TRBV15 to TRBJ1-1; D possibly corresponds to TRBD1 (5 bases). From germline, CDR1 is LNHNV and CDR2 YYDKDF (reference sequence). V gave up 1 base and J gave up 1 base, with 10 bases separating them. CDR3 length: 15 amino acids. For the CDR3, the DNA is TGTGCCACCAGCAGAGGGACGGGGACGAACACTGAAGCTTTCTTT. Translated, it gives CATSRGTGTNTEAFF.

V and J are TRBV7-9 and TRBJ1-2, with 7 bases identical to TRBD1. Germline V gives CDR1 SEHNR, CDR2 FQNEAQ (reference sequence). The CDR3 has 15 amino acids. The V segment lost 1 base and the J segment 4 bases; nucleotides outside the gene matches: 6. The CDR3 DNA sequence: TGTGCCAGCAGCTTAGGAACAGGGGATGCCTATGGCTACACCTTC. It yields the protein CASSLGTGDAYGYTF.

This chain uses TRBV30 with TRBJ1-3; D is ambiguous. The CDR3 totals 15 residues. Trimming pared 0 bases from V and 1 base from J, leaving 10 bases between. Germline-derived CDR1 and CDR2 are GTSNPN and SVGIG (reference sequence). The CDR3: CAWSVGVSSGNTIYF. CDR3 in DNA: TGTGCCTGGAGTGTAGGCGTTTCATCTGGAAACACCATATATTTT.

The chain employs TRBV5-1 and TRBJ2-3; either TRBD1 or TRBD2 may fit D (6 bases each). The CDR3 consists of 14 residues. CDR1 and CDR2 (germline): SGHRS, YFSETQ. V lost 6 bases, J lost 0 bases, and 11 bases lay in between. The CDR3 protein is CASTRGGSTDTQYF. CDR3 bases: TGCGCCAGCACCCGAGGGGGGAGCACAGATACGCAGTATTTT.

This sequence joins TRBV5-1 and TRBJ1-4, with D tentatively TRBD1 (6 bases). This CDR3 spans 16 amino acids. Trimming pared 3 bases from V and 0 bases from J, leaving 12 bases between. CDR1 is SGHRS, CDR2 YFSETQ, per germline. In DNA, the CDR3 is TGCGCCAGCAGCTCAGGACAGACTACAACTAATGAAAAACTGTTTTTT. Residues: CASSSGQTTTNEKLFF.